This TCR beta chain was observed in a study of control samples from healthy donors and cancer patients (dated by TCRdb to the early 2020s). The library was prepared using the immunoSEQ multiplex PCR assay. The table was pulled from immuneACCESS by TCRdb, which kept in-frame rearrangements only. Such tables lose some clones; where checked, under half of the loss comes from unresolved V genes, and the rest has no known cause. A total of some 120,000 clones appear in this sample, over 75% of them only once. The top ten clones comprise about 2.6% of the sample. In the case of this clone: The target of this receptor is not known. Per-nucleotide qualities are absent, and no much larger clonotype sits a single base away.

The cysteine opens and the phenylalanine closes a CDR3 of 14 amino acids. Only the CDR3 DNA is retained, 42 bases long and in frame from the first base. Reading the germline V gene (reference sequence) gives CDR1 LGHDT and CDR2 YNNKEL. V drops 1 base and J drops 5 bases, leaving 10 bases in between. Sample: blood. Here the chain combines TRBV3-1 (or the pseudogene TRBV3-2) and TRBJ2-3, and TRBD2 may be the D gene, going by 5 matching bases. The source of this sequence is a young man in good health. The CDR3 in this case is CASSQAGWEDTQYF. The sequenced DNA is TGTGCCAGCAGCCAAGCGGGGTGGGAAGATACGCAGTATTTT.